This entry describes one T cell receptor (beta chain). This sample was taken from a study of OX40 agonist ivuxolimab in advanced cancers. At the level of the study: Every 2 weeks, ivuxolimab was infused into the patients intravenously at between 0.01 and 10 mg/kg.

The assay was immunoSEQ multiplex PCR, and TCRdb's table has in-frame clones only and misses some. The table has approximately 70,000 clones, 80% to 85% seen once. The CDR3 runs to 16 residues. V was shortened by 2 bases and J by 0 bases, with 11 bases between the two germline ends. Germline values: CDR1 MNHEY, CDR2 SVGAGI. V is TRBV6-5 and J is TRBJ1-3; the D is unclear. The source was CD4+ or CD8+ T cells sorted from blood, collected in a trial of the OX40 agonist ivuxolimab. This receptor was taken from an adult with an advanced solid tumor such as melanoma, head and neck, liver or kidney cancer. CDR3: CASSYDPADSGNTIYF. The CDR3 nucleotides read TGTGCCAGCAGTTACGATCCGGCCGACTCTGGAAACACCATATATTTT.